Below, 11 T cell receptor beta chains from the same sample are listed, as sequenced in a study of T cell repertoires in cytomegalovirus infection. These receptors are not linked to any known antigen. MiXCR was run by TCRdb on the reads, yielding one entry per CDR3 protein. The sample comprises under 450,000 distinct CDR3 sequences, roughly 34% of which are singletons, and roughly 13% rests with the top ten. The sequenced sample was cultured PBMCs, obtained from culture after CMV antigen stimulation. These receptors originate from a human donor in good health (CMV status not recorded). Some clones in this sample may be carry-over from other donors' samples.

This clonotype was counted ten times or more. CDR3 DNA sequence: TGTGCCAGCAGTCGAAGCCCCGGACAGGGCCTCTATGGCTACACCTTC. Its protein is CASSRSPGQGLYGYTF. This chain joins TRBV6-4 and TRBJ1-2; TRBD1 aligns across 8 bases. CDR1 and CDR2 from the germline V gene are MRHNA and SNTAGT. V shed 5 bases and J 4 bases; nucleotides not matched to a gene: 12. CDR3 size: 16 residues.

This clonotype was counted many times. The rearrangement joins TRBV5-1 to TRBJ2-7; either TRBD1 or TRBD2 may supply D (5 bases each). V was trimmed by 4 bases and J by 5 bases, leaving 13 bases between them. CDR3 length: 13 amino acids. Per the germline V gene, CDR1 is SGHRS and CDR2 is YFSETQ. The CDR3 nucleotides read TGCGCCAGCAGCCGGGAAAGGGGCCACGAGCAGTACGTC. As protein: CASSRERGHEQYV.

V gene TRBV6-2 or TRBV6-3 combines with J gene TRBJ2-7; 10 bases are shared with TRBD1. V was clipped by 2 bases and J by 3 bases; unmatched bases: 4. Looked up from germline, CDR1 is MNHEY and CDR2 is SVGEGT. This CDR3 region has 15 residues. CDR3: CASSYRDRGRYEQYF. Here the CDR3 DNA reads TGTGCCAGCAGTTACAGGGACAGGGGACGCTACGAGCAGTACTTC.

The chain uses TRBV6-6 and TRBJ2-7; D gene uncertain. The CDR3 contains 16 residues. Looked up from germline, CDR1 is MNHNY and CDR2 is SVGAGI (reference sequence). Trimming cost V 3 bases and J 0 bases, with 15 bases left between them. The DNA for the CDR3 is TGTGCCAGCAGTTATAGTATGGCCACCGACTCCTACGAGCAGTACTTC. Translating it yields CASSYSMATDSYEQYF.

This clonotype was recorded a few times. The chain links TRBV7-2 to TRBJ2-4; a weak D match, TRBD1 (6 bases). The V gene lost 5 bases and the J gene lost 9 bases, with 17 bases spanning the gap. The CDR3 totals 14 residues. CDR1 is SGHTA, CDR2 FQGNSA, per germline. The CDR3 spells CASSPQGLTTIQYF. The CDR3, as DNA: TGTGCCAGCAGCCCTCAGGGGCTAACGACCATTCAGTACTTC.

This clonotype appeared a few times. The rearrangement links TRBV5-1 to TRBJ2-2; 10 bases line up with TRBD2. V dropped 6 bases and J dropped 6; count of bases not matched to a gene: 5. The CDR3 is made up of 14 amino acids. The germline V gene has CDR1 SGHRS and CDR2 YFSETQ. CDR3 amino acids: CASKREGASGELFF. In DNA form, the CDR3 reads TGCGCCAGCAAGCGGGAGGGGGCTTCCGGGGAGCTGTTTTTT.

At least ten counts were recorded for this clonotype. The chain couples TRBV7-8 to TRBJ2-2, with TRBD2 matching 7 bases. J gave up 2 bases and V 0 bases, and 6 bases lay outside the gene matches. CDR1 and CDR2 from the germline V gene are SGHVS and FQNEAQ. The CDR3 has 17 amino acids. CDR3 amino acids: CASSLATTSVNTGELFF. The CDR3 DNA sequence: TGTGCCAGCAGCTTAGCGACAACTAGCGTAAACACCGGGGAGCTGTTTTTT. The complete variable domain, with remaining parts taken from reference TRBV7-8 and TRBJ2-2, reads GAGVSQSPRYKVAKRGQDVALRCDPISGHVSLFWYQQALGQGPEFLTYFQNEAQLDKSGLPSDRFFAERPEGSVSTLKIQRTQQEDSAVYLCASSLATTSVNTGELFFGEGSRLTVL.

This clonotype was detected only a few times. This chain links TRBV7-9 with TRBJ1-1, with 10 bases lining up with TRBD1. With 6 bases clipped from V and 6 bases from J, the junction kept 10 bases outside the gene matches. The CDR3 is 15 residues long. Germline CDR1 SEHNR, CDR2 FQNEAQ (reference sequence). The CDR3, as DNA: TGTGCCAGCAGTGAAAGGGTCGGGACAGGGGCTGAAGCTTTCTTT. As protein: CASSERVGTGAEAFF. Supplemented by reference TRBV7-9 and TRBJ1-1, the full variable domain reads DTGVSQNPRHKITKRGQNVTFRCDPISEHNRLYWYRQTLGQGPEFLTYFQNEAQLEKSRLLSDRFSAERPKGSFSTLEIQRTEQGDSAMYLCASSERVGTGAEAFFGQGTRLTVV.

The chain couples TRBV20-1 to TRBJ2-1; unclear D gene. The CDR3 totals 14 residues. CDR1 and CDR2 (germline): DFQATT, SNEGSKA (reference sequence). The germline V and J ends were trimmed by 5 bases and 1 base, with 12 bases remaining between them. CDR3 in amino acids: CSAAAAFSYNEQFF. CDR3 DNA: TGCAGTGCTGCGGCGGCTTTTTCCTACAATGAGCAGTTCTTC.

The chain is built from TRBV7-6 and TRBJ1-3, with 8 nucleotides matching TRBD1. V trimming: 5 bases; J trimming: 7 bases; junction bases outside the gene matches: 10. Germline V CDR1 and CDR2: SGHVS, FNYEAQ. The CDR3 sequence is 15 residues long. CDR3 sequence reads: CASSTGQGRENTIYF. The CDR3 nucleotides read TGTGCCAGCAGCACCGGACAGGGCCGAGAGAACACCATATATTTT. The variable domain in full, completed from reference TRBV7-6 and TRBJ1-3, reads GAGVSQSPRYKVTKRGQDVALRCDPISGHVSLYWYRQALGQGPEFLTYFNYEAQQDKSGLPNDRFSAERPEGSISTLTIQRTEQRDSAMYRCASSTGQGRENTIYFGEGSWLTVV.

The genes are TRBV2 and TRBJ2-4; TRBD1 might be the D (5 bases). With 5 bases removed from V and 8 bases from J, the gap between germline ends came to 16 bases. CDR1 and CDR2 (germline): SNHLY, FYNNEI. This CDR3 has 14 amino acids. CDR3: CASSMDMKAHIQYF. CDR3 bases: TGTGCCAGCAGTATGGACATGAAAGCCCACATTCAGTACTTC.